These T cell receptor beta chains were read from a single sample in a study of T cells in Graves' hyperthyroidism and ophthalmopathy. One entry per CDR3 protein, called by TCRdb with MiXCR from the multiplex PCR reads. Of some 350,000 distinct CDR3 sequences listed, roughly 15% were seen once; the top ten hold roughly 33%. Sequencing input: blood. The receptor set was obtained from a woman in her thirties or forties with Graves' ophthalmopathy. Both conserved end residues are part of each CDR3. D genes are given only for firm matches. Size is stated for part of the rows, as once, few or many counts, or as a class when the clone is expanded.

d_call,clone_size,v_call,j_call,cdr3_nt,cdr3_aa
TRBD2,-,TRBV10-1,TRBJ2-1,TGCGCCAGCAGTGAGCGGAGCGGGAGTTTATACAATGAGCAGTTCTTC,CASSERSGSLYNEQFF
-,many,TRBV2,TRBJ1-1,TGTGCCAGCAGTGTCCCATCAGCGCGGGGGCGTTCATATACTGAAGCTTTCTTT,CASSVPSARGRSYTEAFF
TRBD2,many,TRBV6-1,TRBJ2-5,TGTGCCAGCAGTGCCTTAGCGGGAGGTGGACAAGAGACCCAGTACTTC,CASSALAGGGQETQYF
TRBD2,few,TRBV20-1,TRBJ2-6,TGCAGTGCCAGCCCGGGAGGAGGGCTATCTGGGGCCAACGTCCTGACTTTC,CSASPGGGLSGANVLTF
TRBD1,-,TRBV19,TRBJ2-7,TGTGCCAGTAGTCCACGCCCACAGGGGAAGGCCGAGCAGTACTTC,CASSPRPQGKAEQYF
-,many,TRBV12-3/TRBV12-4,TRBJ2-7,TGTGCCAGCAGCCCGAACAGGGAACGATCCGAGCAGTACTTC,CASSPNRERSEQYF
-,few,TRBV20-1,TRBJ2-7,TGCAGTGCTGAAACGGGAGTGACCTACGAGCAGTACTTC,CSAETGVTYEQYF
-,many,TRBV6-5,TRBJ1-6,TGTGCCAGCAGTTACTCGTTGACAGCGCCAAATTCACCCCTCCACTTT,CASSYSLTAPNSPLHF
-,few,TRBV11-2,TRBJ1-4,TGTGCCAGCAGCGGTGGGTGGGCGGCAAAACTGTTTTTT,CASSGGWAAKLFF
-,-,TRBV11-2,TRBJ1-1,TGTGCCAGCAGCTTCTCAAGCCGTAGTGGGACTGAAGCTTTCTTT,CASSFSSRSGTEAFF
-,few,TRBV25-1,TRBJ2-5,TGTGCCAGCGGGGGGGCGCGGGAGACCCAGTACTTC,CASGGARETQYF
-,few,TRBV18,TRBJ1-2,TGTGCCAGCTCCCCTAAGGGGGGTGATGGCTACACCTTC,CASSPKGGDGYTF
TRBD2,few,TRBV19,TRBJ2-3,TGTGCCAGTAGTTACCGCGGACTAGCGGGATCCACAGATACGCAGTATTTT,CASSYRGLAGSTDTQYF
-,many,TRBV6-1,TRBJ1-2,TGTGCCAGCTACCGGGCCTCCCGGCAGGACTATGGCTACACCTTC,CASYRASRQDYGYTF
-,few,TRBV7-6,TRBJ1-3,TGTGCCAGCAGCCCAACCGGGGGGTTCGGGCTATCCTCTGGAAACACCATATATTTT,CASSPTGGFGLSSGNTIYF
-,-,TRBV7-2,TRBJ1-6,TGTGCCAGCAGCTTAGGTGTTGGTCGAAATAATTCACCCCTCCACTTT,CASSLGVGRNNSPLHF
TRBD1,many,TRBV29-1,TRBJ2-1,TGCAGCGCCGGGACAGGGGGAAATGAGCAGTTCTTC,CSAGTGGNEQFF
-,many,TRBV12-3/TRBV12-4,TRBJ2-6,TGTGCCAGCAGTCGGAACTCTGGGGCCAACGTCCTGACTTTC,CASSRNSGANVLTF
TRBD2,many,TRBV20-1,TRBJ2-1,TGCAGTGCTAATTTCGGGACTAGCGGGAGATTGGATGAGCAGTTCTTC,CSANFGTSGRLDEQFF
TRBD1,many,TRBV2,TRBJ1-2,TGTGCCAGCAATAGACAGGGACCTTTCTATGGCTACACCTTC,CASNRQGPFYGYTF
-,many,TRBV20-1,TRBJ2-3,TGCAGTGGGGAGCTCTCTAGCACAGATACGCAGTATTTT,CSGELSSTDTQYF
-,-,TRBV30,TRBJ2-5,TGTGCCTCTTTGTCGGGGAGTGGAGAGACCCAGTACTTC,CASLSGSGETQYF
-,many,TRBV19,TRBJ1-5,TGTGCCAGTAGTATCGCCCCAGGGGTGAACCAGCCCCAGCATTTT,CASSIAPGVNQPQHF
TRBD1,-,TRBV9,TRBJ2-7,TGTGCCAGCAGCTCCGGGACAGGGACAGACGAGCAGTACTTC,CASSSGTGTDEQYF
TRBD2,-,TRBV7-2,TRBJ2-7,TGTGCCAGCAGCTATTCTAGCGGGGGGGCCCTGAGTGGCGAGCAGTACTTC,CASSYSSGGALSGEQYF
TRBD1,many,TRBV2,TRBJ1-4,TGTGCCAGCGCCCGGGACAGGGGAGCAACTAATGAAAAACTGTTTTTT,CASARDRGATNEKLFF
TRBD1,many,TRBV6-1,TRBJ2-7,TGTGCCAGCAGTTCCGAGACAGGGCCCTCCTACGAGCAGTACTTC,CASSSETGPSYEQYF
TRBD2,-,TRBV11-2,TRBJ2-5,TGTGCCAGCAGCACGTCTAGCCCGGGGGGGGAGACCCAGTACTTC,CASSTSSPGGETQYF
-,few,TRBV29-1,TRBJ2-7,TGCAGCGTTGAAGGCTCCGGGGGGCTAATGAAGCAGTACTTC,CSVEGSGGLMKQYF